The following is a T cell receptor beta chain sequence with its context. One junction end does not reproduce the germline sequence, and a read error may be involved. Authors' methods: Amplification with reference gene primers provided the estimates of nucleated cell counts. The data were produced by immunoSEQ multiplex PCR, yet TCRdb's version contains in-frame clones alone and is incomplete. D and trimming come from the DNA, and the V and J calls and clone size come from that table. The sample lists under 300,000 clones; 86% were seen once. These data are taken from a study of blood T cell repertoires in COVID-19. Study summary: Samples came from the United States, Italy and Spain, spanning acute and convalescent COVID-19. T cells, B-cell-depleted T cells, or PBMCs provided the cDNA or gDNA that served as material.

Germline V gene data show CDR1 as LGHDT and CDR2 as YNNKEL (reference sequence). The CDR3 runs 16 residues. The sequenced sample was peripheral blood. The clonotype originates from a man of 80 years or more with acute or convalescent COVID-19. This chain joins TRBV3-1 (or the pseudogene TRBV3-2) and TRBJ1-3, with D unclear. CDR3 region: CASSQDRPGPGSTIYF. CDR3 DNA sequence: TGTGCCAGCAGCCAAGACCGGCCCGGTCCGGGAAGCACCATATATTTT.